Following are 24 T cell receptor beta chains from one sample sequenced in a study of OX40 agonist ivuxolimab in advanced cancers. Sequencing was performed with immunoSEQ multiplex PCR; in TCRdb, only in-frame clones are kept and a portion is missing. The sample has 50,000 or so clones, about 83% seen once. This specimen consisted of CD4+ or CD8+ T cells sorted from blood, obtained in a trial of the OX40 agonist ivuxolimab. The receptor source for this set is an adult with an advanced solid tumor such as melanoma, head and neck, liver or kidney cancer.

This rearrangement joins TRBV28 to TRBJ1-2, with D possibly TRBD1 on 6 matching bases. Trimming removed 5 bases at V and 8 bases at J, with 15 bases between. CDR3 size: 13 residues. The germline V gene encodes CDR1 MDHEN and CDR2 SYDVKM. In nucleotides, the CDR3 is TGTGCCAGCAGTCTAGGGGGTCAGGGCGGCTACACCTTC. It is translated as CASSLGGQGGYTF.

This CDR3 reads CASSKATPGEGNSPLHF. For the CDR3, the DNA is TGTGCCAGCAGCAAAGCGACCCCGGGGGAGGGTAATTCACCCCTCCACTTT. The V call is TRBV21-1, the J call TRBJ1-6. TRBV21-1 is a pseudogene segment. The CDR3 contains 17 residues.

This chain links TRBV5-6 with TRBJ2-7; 8 nucleotides align to TRBD1. The germline CDR1 and CDR2 sequences are SGHDT and YYEEEE. J lost 4 bases, V lost 5 bases, and 5 bases had no gene match. The CDR3 has 13 residues. The CDR3 DNA is TGTGCCAGCAGTTATCGGGACAGGTACGAGCAGTACTTC. It translates to CASSYRDRYEQYF.

This clone has a handful of counts. The genes are TRBV11-1 and TRBJ2-2, with D possibly matching TRBD2 (5 bases). CDR1 is SGHAT and CDR2 is FQDESV in the germline V gene (reference sequence). V lost 6 bases and J 5 bases, leaving 13 bases between the germline ends. The CDR3 covers 14 residues. In DNA form, the CDR3 reads TGTGCCAGCAGATCGAGACGAGGGACCGGGGAGCTGTTTTTT. Protein sequence: CASRSRRGTGELFF.

The V and J genes are TRBV4-3 and TRBJ2-5; 9 nucleotides align to TRBD2. The length of the CDR3 is 16 residues. V lost 1 base to trimming and J lost 5 bases; unmatched junction nucleotides: 8. Germline-derived CDR1 and CDR2 are LGHNA and YSLEER. The CDR3 DNA is TGCGCCAGCAGCCAAGGAAGCGGGGGGACCGGGGAGACCCAGTACTTC. Encoded protein: CASSQGSGGTGETQYF.

The chain is built from TRBV30 and TRBJ1-2, with 9 bases aligning to TRBD1. CDR1 and CDR2 (germline): GTSNPN, SVGIG (reference sequence). Germline trimming cut 4 bases from V and 5 bases from J; bases unmatched to any gene: 5. This CDR3 is built from 13 residues. The CDR3 protein is CAWNTGGVYGYTF. The CDR3 DNA reads as TGTGCCTGGAATACAGGGGGCGTTTATGGCTACACCTTC.

This clone was counted once. The rearrangement joins TRBV6-5 to TRBJ1-1, with 9 positions matching TRBD1. This CDR3 is built from 14 residues. CDR1 MNHEY and CDR2 SVGAGI come from the germline V gene. V gave up 4 bases and J gave up 5 bases; unmatched junction bases: 5. The DNA of the CDR3 is TGTGCCAGCAGTTTAGACAGGGGGGCAACTGAAGCTTTCTTT. Translated: CASSLDRGATEAFF.

The chain uses TRBV23-1 and TRBJ1-5; D remains unclear. TRBV23-1 is reported as an ORF; its role is uncertain. This CDR3 has 14 amino acids. V was cut by 4 bases and J by 0 bases, with 7 bases left in between. This CDR3 reads CASSRSASNQPQHF. The CDR3 bases are TGCGCCAGCAGTCGCTCTGCTAGCAATCAGCCCCAGCATTTT.

The V call is TRBV4-2, the J call TRBJ1-2, with D perhaps matching TRBD1 (5 bases). This CDR3 is built from 15 residues. V lost 0 bases and J lost 4, with 12 bases in between. The germline CDR1 and CDR2 sequences are LGHNA and YNFKEQ. The CDR3 sequence: CASSQDTGSVYGYTF. DNA for the CDR3: TGTGCCAGCAGCCAAGATACAGGTAGTGTCTATGGCTACACCTTC.

This sequence joins TRBV7-2 and TRBJ2-2, with TRBD1 as a possible D gene (6 bases). This CDR3 is 15 amino acids long. Germline V gene sequence: CDR1 SGHTA, CDR2 FQGNSA. V lost 1 base and J 7 bases, leaving 13 bases between the germline ends. The CDR3 is CASSLGAGENGELFF. CDR3 DNA sequence: TGTGCCAGCAGCTTAGGGGCAGGGGAGAACGGGGAGCTGTTTTTT. Full variable domain (remainder filled in from reference TRBV7-2 and TRBJ2-2): GAGVSQSPSNKVTEKGKDVELRCDPISGHTALYWYRQSLGQGLEFLIYFQGNSAPDKSGLPSDRFSAERTGGSVSTLTIQRTQQEDSAVYLCASSLGAGENGELFFGEGSRLTVL.

This clone was recorded only once. The chain has TRBV18 and TRBJ1-5; maybe TRBD1 (6 bases). V was shortened by 3 bases and J by 8 bases, with 14 bases between the two germline ends. The CDR3 contains 14 residues. Germline lookup yields CDR1 KGHSH and CDR2 LQKENI. The CDR3 coding sequence is TGTGCCAGCTCACCCAGTGAGGGGGAGGAGCCCCAGCATTTT. This translates into CASSPSEGEEPQHF. The whole variable domain, remainder taken from reference TRBV18 and TRBJ1-5, is NAGVMQNPRHLVRRRGQEARLRCSPMKGHSHVYWYRQLPEEGLKFMVYLQKENIIDESGMPKERFSAEFPKEGPSILRIQQVVRGDSAAYFCASSPSEGEEPQHFGDGTRLSIL.

The chain employs TRBV9 and TRBJ1-1, with no clear D. CDR1 is SGDLS and CDR2 is YYNGEE in the germline V gene. CDR3 size: 13 residues. Trimming cost V 1 base and J 2 bases, with 6 bases left between them. The CDR3 region has the DNA TGTGCCAGCAGCGTACAACTCAACACTGAAGCTTTCTTT. Amino acid sequence: CASSVQLNTEAFF. Supplemented by reference TRBV9 and TRBJ1-1, the full variable domain reads DSGVTQTPKHLITATGQRVTLRCSPRSGDLSVYWYQQSLDQGLQFLIQYYNGEERAKGNILERFSAQQFPDLHSELNLSSLELGDSALYFCASSVQLNTEAFFGQGTRLTVV.

This clone turned up a few times. V gene TRBV7-2 combines with J gene TRBJ2-7; 11 bases align to TRBD1. Germline V gene lookup returns CDR1 SGHTA and CDR2 FQGNSA. CDR3 length: 14 amino acids. Unmatched junction bases numbered 3, after V lost 5 bases and J lost 3 bases. The CDR3: CASSPGTGGYEQYF. The CDR3 DNA follows: TGTGCCAGCAGCCCCGGGACAGGGGGCTACGAGCAGTACTTC.

This clone showed up just a few times. The chain couples TRBV4-2 to TRBJ1-2, with D possibly matching TRBD1 (5 bases). CDR1 LGHNA and CDR2 YNFKEQ come from the germline V gene. The CDR3 sequence is 15 residues long. V was clipped by 0 bases and J by 7 bases, with 15 bases between them. The CDR3 nucleotides are TGTGCCAGCAGCCAAGATCTATCCACAGGCCGTGGCTACACCTTC. The encoded protein is CASSQDLSTGRGYTF.

The V and J genes are TRBV4-3 and TRBJ2-3; TRBD1 matches 8 bases. The CDR3 loop spans 16 amino acids. In germline, CDR1 is LGHNA, CDR2 YSLEER. Losses at the gene ends were 4 bases for V and 3 bases for J; bases not matched to a gene: 9. CDR3 DNA: TGCGCCAGCAGCCTGGCTTTAGGACAGGGTACAGATACGCAGTATTTT. This codes for CASSLALGQGTDTQYF.

The chain employs TRBV19 and TRBJ2-3; no definite D call. This CDR3 has 14 residues. Per germline, CDR1 LNHDA and CDR2 SQIVND (reference sequence). Trimming stripped 3 bases from V and 6 bases from J, with 13 bases between. CDR3 sequence (DNA): TGTGCCAGTAGTATGTGGCGAGTCGGCGATACGCAGTATTTT. Its translation: CASSMWRVGDTQYF.

The sample holds a few counts of this clone. The chain links TRBV6-1 to TRBJ2-1; TRBD1 matches 7 bases. Looked up from germline, CDR1 is MNHNS and CDR2 is SASEGT. V was pared by 2 bases and J by 0 bases, with 1 base of the junction left unmatched. The CDR3 loop spans 15 amino acids. DNA of the CDR3: TGTGCCAGCAGTGAATGGGACAGCTCCTACAATGAGCAGTTCTTC. Its translation is CASSEWDSSYNEQFF.

The V call is TRBV7-2, the J call TRBJ2-5; D gene uncertain. V was pared by 1 base and J by 2 bases, with 8 bases between. The germline V gene encodes CDR1 SGHTA and CDR2 FQGNSA. This CDR3 has 14 amino acids. CDR3 sequence (DNA): TGTGCCAGCAGCTTAGAGGTCTGGCAAGAGACCCAGTACTTC. Translated: CASSLEVWQETQYF.

This clone has just a few counts. For the CDR3, the DNA is TGTGCCAGCAGTGTACAGGGAGATGGCAATCAGCCCCAGCATTTT. Translated: CASSVQGDGNQPQHF. The chain recombines TRBV6-5 with TRBJ1-5; a possible D gene is TRBD1 (6 bases). Trimming left V 5 bases short and J 2 bases short, with 13 bases between. Per germline, CDR1 MNHEY and CDR2 SVGAGI. This CDR3 comprises 15 residues.

This chain links TRBV19 with TRBJ1-3; D possibly corresponds to TRBD1 (5 bases). The germline gives CDR1 LNHDA, CDR2 SQIVND (reference sequence). This CDR3 is built from 16 residues. Trimming left V 3 bases short and J 4 bases short, with 16 bases between. Here the CDR3 DNA reads TGTGCCAGTAGTATTGGCGGGCGGGGCCTCGGAAACACCATATATTTT. Protein: CASSIGGRGLGNTIYF.

This sequence joins TRBV27 and TRBJ2-6; D uncertain. Trimming stripped 8 bases from V and 0 bases from J, with 14 bases between. There are 16 residues in the CDR3. The germline gives CDR1 MNHEY, CDR2 SMNVEV (reference sequence). As DNA, the CDR3 is TGTGCCAGCCGACGGACGGAGAACTCTGGGGCCAACGTCCTGACTTTC. Translated: CASRRTENSGANVLTF.

This clone has a single count. The J gene is TRBJ2-7, the V gene TRBV29-1; D possibly corresponds to TRBD1 (5 bases). The germline gives CDR1 SQVTM, CDR2 ANQGSEA. Trimming shortened V by 6 bases and J by 3 bases, and 9 bases separated the two germline ends. CDR3 size: 11 residues. CDR3 in amino acids: CSVEDNYEQYF. In nucleotides, the CDR3 is TGCAGCGTCGAGGACAACTACGAGCAGTACTTC.

This clone was found a few times. This chain joins TRBV28 and TRBJ1-5; weak D call: TRBD1 (6 bases). V lost 6 bases and J lost 4, with 10 bases in between. Germline V lookup: CDR1 MDHEN, CDR2 SYDVKM. The CDR3 extends over 13 amino acids. CDR3 nucleotides: TGTGCCAGCAGGACCCAGGGGAATCAGCCCCAGCATTTT. Protein sequence: CASRTQGNQPQHF. Filled out from reference TRBV28 and TRBJ1-5, the complete variable domain reads DVKVTQSSRYLVKRTGEKVFLECVQDMDHENMFWYRQDPGLGLRLIYFSYDVKMKEKGDIPEGYSVSREKKERFSLILESASTNQTSMYLCASRTQGNQPQHFGDGTRLSIL.

This sequence joins TRBV2 and TRBJ1-6; no clear D. The V gene lost 4 bases and the J gene lost 2 bases, with 6 bases spanning the gap. Per germline, CDR1 SNHLY and CDR2 FYNNEI. The CDR3 is 14 amino acids. For the CDR3, the DNA is TGTGCCAGCAGTGGTGGGACCTATAATTCACCCCTCCACTTT. Its protein is CASSGGTYNSPLHF.